These 30 T cell receptor beta chains came from one sample sequenced in a study of T cells after yellow fever vaccination. Each CDR3 protein is one row after TCRdb ran MiXCR on the 5' RACE reads. The sample comprises 610,000 or so distinct CDR3 sequences, over 9% of which are singletons, and around 14% rests with the top ten. This sample comprised PBMCs, obtained on the day of the yellow fever booster vaccination. The receptor set was obtained from a man in his thirties or forties who received the YFV17D yellow fever vaccine.

This clonotype has more than one count but fewer than ten. The chain uses TRBV4-1 and TRBJ2-1; a weak D match, TRBD2 (6 bases). Trimming removed 3 bases from V and 3 bases from J, with 21 bases in between. The CDR3 runs to 18 residues. Germline V gene sequence: CDR1 MGHRA, CDR2 YSYEKL. The CDR3 region has the DNA TGCGCCAGCAGCCACCCGAAGGCCGGAGCGGGTGGCTACAATGAGCAGTTCTTC. It yields the protein CASSHPKAGAGGYNEQFF.

The chain has TRBV6-1 and TRBJ1-3, with a tentative D call TRBD1 (5 bases). CDR1 and CDR2 from the germline V gene are MNHNS and SASEGT. V was cut by 10 bases and J by 0 bases, with 16 bases left in between. The length of the CDR3 is 15 residues. CDR3 DNA sequence: TGTGCCACTCGCCCCGTTGGGGGCTCTGGAAACACCATATATTTT. Amino acids: CATRPVGGSGNTIYF.

This clonotype has more than one count but fewer than ten. The chain employs TRBV24-1 and TRBJ2-5; 8 nucleotides align to TRBD2. This CDR3 contains 17 residues. J gave up 3 bases and V 2 bases, and 10 bases lay outside the gene matches. The germline V gene encodes CDR1 KGHDR and CDR2 SFDVKD. CDR3 DNA sequence: TGTGCCACCAGTGATTCCACACTCGGCGGGGGGAAAGAGACCCAGTACTTC. Amino acid sequence: CATSDSTLGGGKETQYF.

This clonotype came up a few times. The V gene is TRBV10-3, the J gene TRBJ2-5, with 7 bases that match TRBD1. V trimming: 0 bases; J trimming: 5 bases; junction bases outside the gene matches: 6. CDR1 is ENHRY and CDR2 is SYGVKD in the germline V gene. The CDR3 has 15 residues. The CDR3 loop reads CAISESPQGVETQYF. CDR3 bases: TGTGCCATCAGTGAGTCACCCCAGGGGGTGGAGACCCAGTACTTC.

This clonotype occurred a few times. This chain links TRBV20-1 with TRBJ2-1; 8 positions agree with TRBD1. The CDR3 extends over 15 amino acids. V dropped 0 bases and J dropped 5; count of bases not matched to a gene: 6. CDR1 and CDR2 (germline): DFQATT, SNEGSKA (reference sequence). In DNA form, the CDR3 reads TGCAGTGCTAGAGAAGGCGCAGGGGGCAACAATGAGCAGTTCTTC. Translated, it gives CSAREGAGGNNEQFF.

This clonotype was counted ten times or more. The chain has TRBV4-2 and TRBJ2-7; the D call may be TRBD1 or TRBD2 (5 bases each). This CDR3 has 16 amino acids. V was clipped by 4 bases and J by 5 bases, with 21 bases between them. From germline, CDR1 is LGHNA and CDR2 YNFKEQ. Here the CDR3 reads CASSPTSRDLVNEQYF. The CDR3 coding sequence is TGTGCCAGCAGCCCAACATCCAGGGACCTCGTCAACGAGCAGTACTTC.

This chain joins TRBV14 and TRBJ1-2; TRBD1 is a possible D gene (5 bases). Trimming stripped 1 base from V and 4 bases from J, with 13 bases between. Germline CDR1 reads SGHDN; CDR2 reads FVKESK. The CDR3 has 15 residues. The DNA of the CDR3 is TGTGCCAGCAGCCAAGTTACGGGGACCGTCTATGGCTACACCTTC. It translates to CASSQVTGTVYGYTF. The entire variable domain, with the rest obtained from reference TRBV14 and TRBJ1-2, is as follows: EAGVTQFPSHSVIEKGQTVTLRCDPISGHDNLYWYRRVMGKEIKFLLHFVKESKQDESGMPNNRFLAERTGGTYSTLKVQPAELEDSGVYFCASSQVTGTVYGYTFGSGTRLTVV.

The V call is TRBV6-2 or TRBV6-3, the J call TRBJ2-1; 12 bases fit TRBD2. V trimming: 10 bases; J trimming: 1 base; junction bases outside the gene matches: 8. Germline-derived CDR1 and CDR2 are MNHEY and SVGEGT. The CDR3 runs to 16 residues. The CDR3 protein is CAIQTSGRGSYNEQFF. CDR3 sequence (DNA): TGTGCCATCCAGACTAGCGGGAGAGGATCCTACAATGAGCAGTTCTTC.

CDR3 in DNA: TGTGCCAGCAGTGAAGACCCCTGGGGGCGGGAGGGCCGCTACATTCAGTACTTC. Translation: CASSEDPWGREGRYIQYF. The V and J genes are TRBV25-1 and TRBJ2-4, with 9 bases aligning to TRBD2. The germline V gene has CDR1 MGHDK and CDR2 SYGVNS. The junction had 16 bases not matched to a gene; V was cut back by 2 bases and J by 8 bases. The CDR3 has 18 residues.

In its sample, this clonotype was seen a few times. The chain recombines TRBV6-6 with TRBJ2-5; possible D gene TRBD1, 5 bases. V lost 6 bases and J lost 3, with 11 bases in between. Germline V gives CDR1 MNHNY, CDR2 SVGAGI (reference sequence). The CDR3 covers 13 residues. CDR3 protein: CASSLTVEETQYF. CDR3 nucleotide sequence: TGTGCCAGCAGCTTGACAGTGGAAGAGACCCAGTACTTC.

Many counts were recorded for this clonotype. V gene TRBV12-3 or TRBV12-4 combines with J gene TRBJ2-1; tentatively, D is TRBD1 (6 bases). The germline V and J ends were trimmed by 5 bases and 4 bases, with 12 bases remaining between them. CDR3 length: 14 residues. The CDR3 sequence: CASSPATGYNEQFF. The CDR3 nucleotides are TGTGCCAGCAGTCCCGCGACAGGATACAATGAGCAGTTCTTC.

This chain connects TRBV27 to TRBJ2-7; 8 bases are shared with TRBD1. Losses at the gene ends were 10 bases for V and 3 bases for J; bases not matched to a gene: 11. This CDR3 contains 14 residues. Germline V gives CDR1 MNHEY, CDR2 SMNVEV (reference sequence). Written as DNA, the CDR3 is TGTGCCACTTCCGACAGGGGCCCTGACTACGAGCAGTACTTC. Protein product: CATSDRGPDYEQYF.

The V gene is TRBV5-1, the J gene TRBJ2-6; D uncertain. Deletions cut 3 bases from V and 1 base from J, with 8 bases between. This CDR3 contains 15 residues. Per germline, CDR1 SGHRS and CDR2 YFSETQ. CDR3 sequence reads: CASSWTASGANVLTF. CDR3 in DNA: TGCGCCAGCAGCTGGACGGCTTCTGGGGCCAACGTCCTGACTTTC.

This clonotype has just a few counts. This chain uses TRBV20-1 with TRBJ2-7; 9 bases agree with TRBD1. The CDR3 has 16 amino acids. With V trimmed by 2 bases and J by 2 bases, 10 bases remained unmatched. Germline V gene data show CDR1 as DFQATT and CDR2 as SNEGSKA (reference sequence). The CDR3 coding sequence is TGCAGTGCTAGAATCCTTGGACAGGGGAGCACCTACGAGCAGTACTTC. This encodes CSARILGQGSTYEQYF.

This clonotype was detected only a few times. The rearrangement joins TRBV5-1 to TRBJ1-2; D remains unclear. This CDR3 region has 13 residues. Looked up from germline, CDR1 is SGHRS and CDR2 is YFSETQ. Trimming shortened V by 3 bases and J by 3 bases, and 9 bases separated the two germline ends. CDR3 amino acids: CASSSAGYYGYTF. The DNA for the CDR3 is TGCGCCAGCAGCTCGGCGGGGTACTATGGCTACACCTTC.

In this sample, this clonotype turned up a few times. The gene calls are TRBV9 and TRBJ1-3; D is unresolved. Trimming removed 2 bases at V and 2 bases at J, with 5 bases between. The CDR3 loop spans 13 amino acids. Germline V gene data show CDR1 as SGDLS and CDR2 as YYNGEE. The CDR3 sequence is CASSVGPGNTIYF. CDR3 nucleotides: TGTGCCAGCAGCGTCGGTCCTGGAAACACCATATATTTT.

The chain uses TRBV21-1 and TRBJ1-6; TRBD1, the D gene given by the table, was not confirmed from the DNA. TRBV21-1 is termed a pseudogene. This CDR3 contains 17 residues. The CDR3 region is CASSKSEGASNNSPLHF. The CDR3 DNA reads as TGTGCCAGCAGCAAATCCGAGGGGGCATCTAATAATTCACCCCTCCACTTT.

J is TRBJ2-2 and V is TRBV5-4, with D maybe TRBD1 (5 bases). The germline V and J ends were trimmed by 9 bases and 1 base, with 13 bases remaining between them. The CDR3 consists of 14 residues. Germline values: CDR1 SGHNT, CDR2 YYREEE (reference sequence). The chain's CDR3 is CAIGPGQNTGELFF. CDR3 in DNA: TGTGCCATCGGCCCTGGACAGAACACCGGGGAGCTGTTTTTT.

The gene calls are TRBV20-1 and TRBJ1-5, with D unresolved. V shed 7 bases and J shed 6 bases, with 16 bases lying between them. Germline V gene lookup returns CDR1 DFQATT and CDR2 SNEGSKA (reference sequence). The CDR3 consists of 13 residues. As DNA, the CDR3 is TGCAGTGGTACCTCCCGAGCTGGTCAGCCCCAGCATTTT. It yields the protein CSGTSRAGQPQHF.

This chain joins TRBV5-1 and TRBJ2-7; D possibly corresponds to TRBD2 (6 bases). V gave up 3 bases and J gave up 7 bases, with 17 bases separating them. The CDR3 runs 14 residues. Germline CDR1 is SGHRS and CDR2 is YFSETQ. In nucleotides, the CDR3 is TGCGCCAGCAGCTCGGGAGTCCAGTCTGGAGAGCAGTACTTC. This codes for CASSSGVQSGEQYF.

The rearrangement uses TRBV20-1 and TRBJ2-1; D is possibly TRBD1 or TRBD2 (5 bases each). V was pared by 3 bases and J by 4 bases, with 13 bases between. Germline-derived CDR1 and CDR2 are DFQATT and SNEGSKA (reference sequence). The CDR3 runs to 14 residues. The CDR3 region is CSASRDDPYNEQFF. The DNA of the CDR3 is TGCAGTGCTAGTCGGGACGACCCGTACAATGAGCAGTTCTTC.

The J gene is TRBJ2-3, the V gene TRBV6-1, with TRBD2 matching 13 bases. J was trimmed by 0 bases and V by 5 bases; bases with no gene match: 8. Germline V gene sequence: CDR1 MNHNS, CDR2 SASEGT. The CDR3 consists of 18 residues. The DNA for the CDR3 is TGTGCCAGCAGTCCAGGACTAGCGGGAGAGTTAAGCACAGATACGCAGTATTTT. Translated, it gives CASSPGLAGELSTDTQYF.

About this clonotype itself: Its ends do not fully match the called genes, so a read error is possible. The V call is TRBV19, the J call TRBJ2-1; the D gene could be TRBD1 or TRBD2 (6 bases each). The CDR3 has 15 amino acids. Germline CDR1 is LNHDA and CDR2 is SQIVND (reference sequence). The CDR3 bases are TGTGCCAGTAGCATAGTGGGGGGCCACTACAATGAGCAGTTCTTC. Its translation: CASSIVGGHYNEQFF. The whole variable domain, filled in from reference TRBV19 and TRBJ2-1, reads DGGITQSPKYLFRKEGQNVTLSCEQNLNHDAMYWYRQDPGQGLRLIYYSQIVNDFQKGDIAEGYSVSREKKESFPLTVTSAQKNPTAFYLCASSIVGGHYNEQFFGPGTRLTVL.

For the CDR3, the DNA is TGTGCCACCAGCAGAGAATATGTGCGGGAGAGGGTAGATACGCAGTATTTT. Encoded protein: CATSREYVRERVDTQYF. The genes are TRBV15 and TRBJ2-3; 7 nucleotides match TRBD2. Germline assignment: CDR1 LNHNV and CDR2 YYDKDF (reference sequence). V shed 0 bases and J 5 bases; nucleotides not matched to a gene: 11. The CDR3 contains 17 residues.

This rearrangement joins TRBV10-3 to TRBJ2-1; the match to TRBD2 covers 10 bases. This CDR3 region has 15 residues. The V and J ends lost 3 bases and 9 bases, in that order; junction bases with no gene match: 8. The germline gives CDR1 ENHRY, CDR2 SYGVKD. CDR3 bases: TGTGCCATCAGTGAAGGTCTAGCGGGAGCAGGTGAGCAGTTCTTC. Its translation: CAISEGLAGAGEQFF.

This sequence joins TRBV7-9 and TRBJ2-4, with D unresolved. The length of the CDR3 is 11 residues. Trimming cost V 10 bases and J 0 bases, with 4 bases left between them. The V gene's germline CDR1 is SEHNR and CDR2 FQNEAQ (reference sequence). The CDR3 spells CAILAKNIQYF. CDR3 DNA sequence: TGTGCCATCTTAGCCAAAAACATTCAGTACTTC.

This clonotype was observed many times. The chain has TRBV29-1 and TRBJ2-3; D is undetermined. This CDR3 is built from 10 residues. The germline V and J ends were trimmed by 5 bases and 6 bases, with 6 bases remaining between them. Per the germline V gene, CDR1 is SQVTM and CDR2 is ANQGSEA. The chain's CDR3 is CSVSSDTQYF. The CDR3 bases are TGCAGCGTTTCCAGCGATACGCAGTATTTT.

This clonotype was observed a few times. The chain recombines TRBV5-1 with TRBJ1-4; D is undetermined. CDR3 length: 15 amino acids. Trimming pared 7 bases from V and 7 bases from J, leaving 20 bases between. Germline V CDR1 and CDR2: SGHRS, YFSETQ. The CDR3 reads CASRSGLSVLEKLFF. The CDR3 bases are TGCGCCAGCCGGTCCGGGCTCAGTGTACTTGAAAAACTGTTTTTT.

This clonotype was counted only a few times. J is TRBJ1-1 and V is TRBV23-1; D is ambiguous. TRBV23-1 is given ORF status, its function remaining uncertain. This CDR3 spans 16 amino acids. V lost 6 bases and J 1 base, leaving 18 bases between the germline ends. The CDR3 loop is CASSPAVDGTNTEAFF. In DNA form, the CDR3 reads TGCGCCAGCAGCCCCGCGGTGGACGGAACGAACACTGAAGCTTTCTTT.

This clonotype was seen repeatedly, ten times or more. V is TRBV20-1 and J is TRBJ2-5, with D possibly called TRBD1 or TRBD2 (5 bases each). V lost 5 bases, J lost 3 bases, and 10 bases lay in between. Germline CDR1 is DFQATT and CDR2 is SNEGSKA (reference sequence). The CDR3 length is 12 residues. DNA for the CDR3: TGCAGTGCTCGGGACGGAGAAGAGACCCAGTACTTC. Its protein is CSARDGEETQYF.